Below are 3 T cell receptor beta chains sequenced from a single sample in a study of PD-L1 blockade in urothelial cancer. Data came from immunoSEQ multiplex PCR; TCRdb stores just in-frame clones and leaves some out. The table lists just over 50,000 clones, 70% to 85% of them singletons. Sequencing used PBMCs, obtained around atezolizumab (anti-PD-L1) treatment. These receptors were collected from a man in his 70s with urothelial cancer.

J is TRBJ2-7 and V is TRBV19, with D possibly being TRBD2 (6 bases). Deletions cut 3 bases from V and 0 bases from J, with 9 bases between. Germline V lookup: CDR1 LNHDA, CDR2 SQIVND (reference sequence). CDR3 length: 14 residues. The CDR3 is CASSISGSSYEQYF. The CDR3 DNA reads TGTGCCAGTAGTATCTCCGGGAGCTCCTACGAGCAGTACTTC.

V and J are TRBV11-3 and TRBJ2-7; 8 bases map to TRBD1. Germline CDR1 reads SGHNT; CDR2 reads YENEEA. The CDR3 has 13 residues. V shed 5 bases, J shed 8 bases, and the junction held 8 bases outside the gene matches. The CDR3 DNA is TGTGCCAGCAGCACAGACAGGGGTACGAAGCAGTACTTC. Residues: CASSTDRGTKQYF. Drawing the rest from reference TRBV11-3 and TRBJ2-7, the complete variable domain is EAGVVQSPRYKIIEKKQPVAFWCNPISGHNTLYWYLQNLGQGPELLIRYENEEAVDDSQLPKDRFSAERLKGVDSTLKIQPAELGDSAVYLCASSTDRGTKQYFGPGTRLTVT.

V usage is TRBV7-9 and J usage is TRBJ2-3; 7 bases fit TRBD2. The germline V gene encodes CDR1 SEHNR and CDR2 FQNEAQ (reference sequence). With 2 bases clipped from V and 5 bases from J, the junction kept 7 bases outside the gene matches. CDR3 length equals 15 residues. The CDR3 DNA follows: TGTGCCAGCAGCTTAATGGGGGGGGAAGGAGATACGCAGTATTTT. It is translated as CASSLMGGEGDTQYF. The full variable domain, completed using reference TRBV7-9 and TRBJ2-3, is DTGVSQNPRHKITKRGQNVTFRCDPISEHNRLYWYRQTLGQGPEFLTYFQNEAQLEKSRLLSDRFSAERPKGSFSTLEIQRTEQGDSAMYLCASSLMGGEGDTQYFGPGTRLTVL.